Included here is one TCR beta chain sequence, with context. Its antigen is not identified. Only in-frame clones appear in the TCRdb table, and some are missing; sequencing was by immunoSEQ multiplex PCR. The data show about 50,000 clones, around nine tenths seen once. The sample comes from a study of OX40 agonist ivuxolimab in advanced cancers. Whole-study context: Six ivuxolimab dose levels, 0.01 to 10 mg/kg, were given intravenously every 2 weeks. Around 40% of patients had received prior checkpoint inhibitor therapy. Study results and limitations: More expanded clones were found, on average, in CD8+ than in CD4+ T cells.

The V end lost 9 bases, the J end lost 8 bases, and 16 bases lay between the germline ends. There are 12 residues in the CDR3. Per the germline V gene, CDR1 is LNHDA and CDR2 is SQIVND (reference sequence). Sequencing was performed on CD4+ or CD8+ T cells sorted from blood, taken in a trial of the OX40 agonist ivuxolimab. The chain couples TRBV19 to TRBJ1-1; tentative D call: TRBD1 (5 bases). This receptor was taken from an adult with an advanced solid tumor such as melanoma, head and neck, liver or kidney cancer. The CDR3 loop is CASATWDGEAFF. CDR3 nucleotide sequence: TGTGCCAGCGCAACCTGGGACGGAGAAGCTTTCTTT.